This T cell receptor beta chain was sequenced during a study of early T cells in non-severe SARS-CoV-2 infection. Overall study context: Sequencing of bulk RNA from unsorted whole blood was done, without chain pairing.

Individual cDNA molecules each received unique molecular identifiers attached to them. TCRdb used MiXCR to reprocess the 5' RACE reads, holding one entry per CDR3 protein. Of tens of thousands of distinct CDR3 sequences listed, roughly 9.1% were seen once; the top ten hold around 8%. Study-wide findings and caveats: Anti-spike CD8 responses were favored by VDJdb matching, which missed private and CD4 specificities.

There are many counts of this clonotype. Its target is not known. J was trimmed by 2 bases and V by 6 bases; bases with no gene match: 7. Germline CDR1 reads ENHRY; CDR2 reads SYGVKD. The CDR3 contains 15 residues. The TCR comes from an adult who was a healthcare worker with PCR-confirmed SARS-CoV-2 infection or an uninfected control (not recorded which). The sequences come from whole blood, collected at baseline. The genes are TRBV10-3 and TRBJ2-3; 8 bases match TRBD1. CDR3 coding DNA: TGTGCCATCAGGGGGGGACAGGCCTACACAGATACGCAGTATTTT. Translating gives CAIRGGQAYTDTQYF.